The 32 T cell receptor beta chains in this list originate from one sample, sequenced in a study of shared clonotypes between healthy human individuals. The naive CD8 fraction comprised CD45RO-negative cells positively selected for CCR7 and excluded terminally differentiated effector memory CD45RA+ cells. Profiled with immunoSEQ multiplex PCR; TCRdb holds only in-frame clones, not every one. This table has hundreds of thousands of clones, about 96% appearing once. Sequencing was carried out using naive CD8+ T cells sorted from blood. The receptors were sampled from a woman in her twenties or thirties in good health.

The chain couples TRBV6-6 to TRBJ2-1; no reliable D call. The CDR3 spans 13 residues. Germline V gene data show CDR1 as MNHNY and CDR2 as SVGAGI (reference sequence). Trimming took off 6 bases at V and 9 bases at J, with 15 bases between the two ends. CDR3 region: CASSAVLVCEQFF. In nucleotides, the CDR3 is TGTGCCAGCAGCGCCGTGTTAGTCTGTGAGCAGTTCTTC.

V is TRBV20-1 and J is TRBJ2-7; 9 nucleotides match TRBD1. CDR3 length: 10 amino acids. Germline-derived CDR1 and CDR2 are DFQATT and SNEGSKA (reference sequence). J was trimmed by 12 bases and V by 6 bases; bases with no gene match: 6. The CDR3 DNA is TGCAGTGCCATCGGGACAGGGTTGTACTTC. Protein: CSAIGTGLYF.

The V and J genes are TRBV21-1 and TRBJ1-5; TRBD1 was called by the table and not checked on the DNA. TRBV21-1 is a pseudogene locus. The CDR3 is 19 residues long. The CDR3: CASCSLPGTGVLGNQPQHF. CDR3 DNA sequence: TGTGCCAGCTGCTCCTTACCGGGGACAGGGGTCCTGGGCAATCAGCCCCAGCATTTT.

The rearrangement joins TRBV10-2 to TRBJ2-7, with TRBD2 matching over 8 bases. Germline CDR1 WSHSY, CDR2 SAAADI. The V gene end was trimmed by 2 bases and the J gene end by 7 bases; junction bases not matched to a gene: 7. This CDR3 is 14 amino acids long. In nucleotides, the CDR3 is TGCGCCAGCAGTGAGGATCGGGGGGGAATGGAGCAGTACTTC. Translation gives CASSEDRGGMEQYF.

The V gene is TRBV11-2, the J gene TRBJ1-1; the D is unclear. The CDR3 spans 17 residues. Trimming removed 2 bases from V and 0 bases from J, with 16 bases in between. Germline V gives CDR1 SGHAT, CDR2 FQNNGV. DNA for the CDR3: TGTGCCAGCAGCTTACCCATAGCGGACGGGTTGAACACTGAAGCTTTCTTT. Translated, it gives CASSLPIADGLNTEAFF.

This sequence joins TRBV29-1 and TRBJ1-2; D remains unclear. Trimming stripped 5 bases from V and 4 bases from J, with 11 bases between. This CDR3 has 12 residues. Germline-derived CDR1 and CDR2 are SQVTM and ANQGSEA. CDR3 residues: CSVYDGLYGYTF. As DNA, the CDR3 is TGCAGCGTTTACGACGGACTCTATGGCTACACCTTC.

This chain links TRBV9 with TRBJ1-2, with TRBD1 matching over 9 bases. CDR1 and CDR2 (germline): SGDLS, YYNGEE. The length of the CDR3 is 13 residues. V shed 4 bases, J shed 4 bases, and the junction held 2 bases outside the gene matches. The CDR3 region is CASSKQGAYGYTF. In nucleotides, the CDR3 is TGTGCCAGCAGCAAACAGGGGGCCTATGGCTACACCTTC. The full variable domain, with the rest looked up from reference TRBV9 and TRBJ1-2, is DSGVTQTPKHLITATGQRVTLRCSPRSGDLSVYWYQQSLDQGLQFLIQYYNGEERAKGNILERFSAQQFPDLHSELNLSSLELGDSALYFCASSKQGAYGYTFGSGTRLTVV.

This clone has a single count. Other DNA sequences in this specimen translate into the identical CDR3. CDR3 sequence (DNA): TGTGCCAGCAGCGTAGCAGGGGCATACGAGCAGTACTTC. Translated, it gives CASSVAGAYEQYF. The chain employs TRBV9 and TRBJ2-7; possible D gene TRBD1, 6 bases. Germline assignment: CDR1 SGDLS and CDR2 YYNGEE. Trimming left V 0 bases short and J 4 bases short, with 8 bases between. CDR3 length equals 13 residues.

The chain recombines TRBV6-5 with TRBJ2-1; D gene ambiguous. CDR1 and CDR2 from the germline V gene are MNHEY and SVGAGI. The CDR3 contains 15 residues. The V gene lost 2 bases and the J gene lost 3 bases, with 11 bases spanning the gap. The CDR3: CASSYGARGYNEQFF. CDR3 nucleotide sequence: TGTGCCAGCAGTTACGGAGCGCGTGGCTACAATGAGCAGTTCTTC.

The V and J genes are TRBV11-2 and TRBJ2-3, with a tentative D call TRBD2 (5 bases). The germline V and J ends were trimmed by 4 bases and 0 bases, with 17 bases remaining between them. The CDR3 covers 17 residues. Looked up from germline, CDR1 is SGHAT and CDR2 is FQNNGV. As DNA, the CDR3 is TGTGCCAGCAGCTCACTAACAGCGGTCGAGAGCACAGATACGCAGTATTTT. Its translation is CASSSLTAVESTDTQYF.

About this clone itself: The germline gene is not matched at one end of the junction; a read error may be the cause. V gene TRBV9 combines with J gene TRBJ2-7, with 9 nucleotides matching TRBD1. The length of the CDR3 is 13 residues. CDR1 and CDR2 from the germline V gene are SGDLS and YYNGEE. The CDR3 sequence: CASSEERRTGAYF. The CDR3 region has the DNA TGTGCCAGCAGCGAGGAGCGACGGACAGGGGCTTATTTC.

The table lists this clone with a count of one. The CDR3 region has the DNA TGTGCCACCAGTCAGGGAGACACTGAAGCTTTCTTT. This sequence encodes CATSQGDTEAFF. The chain couples TRBV15 to TRBJ1-1; weak D call: TRBD1 (5 bases). Trimming stripped 6 bases from V and 3 bases from J, with 8 bases between. The CDR3 has 12 residues. Germline V gives CDR1 LNHNV, CDR2 YYDKDF (reference sequence).

The table lists this clone with a count of one. The chain recombines TRBV28 with TRBJ2-1; D gene ambiguous. CDR3 length: 14 residues. Germline V gives CDR1 MDHEN, CDR2 SYDVKM. The ends were cut back, 7 bases at V and 2 bases at J, with 12 bases in the middle. DNA for the CDR3: TGTGCCAGCACCTCTGGCGATGCCTACAATGAGCAGTTCTTC. Its protein product is CASTSGDAYNEQFF.

This chain joins TRBV9 and TRBJ1-2; a weak D match, TRBD1 (5 bases). V lost 0 bases, J lost 6 bases, and 9 bases lay in between. CDR1 is SGDLS, CDR2 YYNGEE, per germline. This CDR3 comprises 13 residues. The CDR3 DNA follows: TGTGCCAGCAGCGTAGCAGGGATGCATGGCTACACCTTC. This sequence encodes CASSVAGMHGYTF.

The V gene is TRBV27, the J gene TRBJ2-7; tentatively, D is TRBD1 (6 bases). V was pared by 9 bases and J by 0 bases, with 9 bases between. The CDR3 is made up of 12 amino acids. Looked up from germline, CDR1 is MNHEY and CDR2 is SMNVEV (reference sequence). The CDR3 coding sequence is TGTGCCAGTGGACAGAGCTCCTACGAGCAGTACTTC. Translated: CASGQSSYEQYF.

The chain joins TRBV7-9 to TRBJ2-7, with TRBD2 identical over 9 bases. CDR1 and CDR2 from the germline V gene are SEHNR and FQNEAQ (reference sequence). This CDR3 comprises 17 residues. J lost 4 bases, V lost 5 bases, and 15 bases had no gene match. The chain's CDR3 is CASSPLLASGKDYEQYF. CDR3 in DNA: TGTGCCAGCAGCCCCCTCCTGGCTAGCGGGAAGGATTACGAGCAGTACTTC.

The V gene is TRBV6-5, the J gene TRBJ2-7, with 8 bases aligning to TRBD2. The ends lost 0 bases at V and 3 bases at J; junction bases unmatched: 7. Germline assignment: CDR1 MNHEY and CDR2 SVGAGI. This CDR3 is built from 16 residues. CDR3 protein: CASSYSAGTRNYEQYF. Here the CDR3 DNA reads TGTGCCAGCAGTTACTCCGCCGGGACTAGGAACTACGAGCAGTACTTC.

V usage is TRBV4-1 and J usage is TRBJ2-7; a weak D match, TRBD1 (6 bases). Per the germline V gene, CDR1 is MGHRA and CDR2 is YSYEKL. This CDR3 has 15 amino acids. The ends were cut back, 1 base at V and 3 bases at J, with 13 bases in the middle. CDR3 DNA sequence: TGCGCCAGCAGCCAAGGTCTTGGACAGTACTACGAGCAGTACTTC. This codes for CASSQGLGQYYEQYF.

This chain uses TRBV2 with TRBJ2-7, with 10 bases that match TRBD2. V shed 6 bases, J shed 1 base, and the junction held 9 bases outside the gene matches. Germline lookup yields CDR1 SNHLY and CDR2 FYNNEI. The CDR3 consists of 16 residues. Here the CDR3 reads CASRAPGLASSYEQYF. In DNA form, the CDR3 reads TGTGCCAGCAGAGCTCCGGGACTAGCGTCTTCCTACGAGCAGTACTTC.

The gene calls are TRBV6-1 and TRBJ2-7; TRBD1 matches 8 bases. Germline V gene sequence: CDR1 MNHNS, CDR2 SASEGT. Germline trimming cut 5 bases from V and 1 base from J; bases unmatched to any gene: 7. CDR3 length equals 15 residues. CDR3 sequence (DNA): TGTGCCAGCAGTCCCCAGGACAGGGAGTCCTACGAGCAGTACTTC. Protein: CASSPQDRESYEQYF.

J is TRBJ2-7 and V is TRBV11-2; 7 bases match TRBD2. V was pared by 3 bases and J by 3 bases, with 5 bases of the junction left unmatched. Germline values: CDR1 SGHAT, CDR2 FQNNGV. CDR3 length: 14 amino acids. The DNA of the CDR3 is TGTGCCAGCAGCTTCATTGGGACTATCTACGAGCAGTACTTC. Translation: CASSFIGTIYEQYF.

V and J are TRBV5-6 and TRBJ2-7; D is perhaps TRBD1 (6 bases). CDR3 length: 13 amino acids. Germline V gives CDR1 SGHDT, CDR2 YYEEEE. V lost 2 bases and J lost 2, with 8 bases in between. CDR3 loop: CASSFQGTYEQYF. CDR3 nucleotide sequence: TGTGCCAGCAGCTTCCAGGGGACCTACGAGCAGTACTTC.

The chain has TRBV11-2 and TRBJ2-1, with 7 bases aligning to TRBD2. Germline CDR1 reads SGHAT; CDR2 reads FQNNGV. Losses at the gene ends were 3 bases for V and 3 bases for J; bases not matched to a gene: 5. This CDR3 comprises 15 residues. This CDR3 is CASSLETSSYNEQFF. The CDR3 DNA follows: TGTGCCAGCAGCTTGGAGACTAGCAGCTACAATGAGCAGTTCTTC.

This chain links TRBV13 with TRBJ1-2; perhaps TRBD1 as D (5 bases). The V gene's germline CDR1 is PRHDT and CDR2 FYEKMQ (reference sequence). Trimming stripped 3 bases from V and 10 bases from J, with 18 bases between. The CDR3 is 14 residues long. The CDR3: CASSFSGSRGDYTF. DNA of the CDR3: TGTGCCAGCAGCTTCTCAGGGTCCCGGGGCGACTACACCTTC.

V and J are TRBV5-1 and TRBJ2-7, with 8 bases that match TRBD2. The CDR3 loop spans 19 amino acids. Trimming took 4 bases from V and 5 from J; bases not matched to a gene: 23. Germline values: CDR1 SGHRS, CDR2 YFSETQ. The CDR3 sequence is CASSTPPSTPAGVYNEQYF. The CDR3 DNA reads as TGCGCCAGCAGCACCCCTCCCTCTACTCCAGCGGGAGTTTATAACGAGCAGTACTTC.

The gene calls are TRBV28 and TRBJ1-1, with 7 bases that match TRBD1. After removal of 1 base from V and 0 bases from J, the junction contained 2 bases not matched to a gene. This CDR3 region has 15 residues. Germline V gene sequence: CDR1 MDHEN, CDR2 SYDVKM. The DNA for the CDR3 is TGTGCCAGCAGTTTATACAGGGGCGTGAACACTGAAGCTTTCTTT. Its translation is CASSLYRGVNTEAFF.

The chain is built from TRBV19 and TRBJ2-7, with 10 bases identical to TRBD2. In germline, CDR1 is LNHDA, CDR2 SQIVND (reference sequence). V shed 5 bases and J 4 bases; nucleotides not matched to a gene: 8. This CDR3 region has 15 residues. The CDR3 region has the DNA TGTGCCAGTAGTTTTGGACTAGCGGACATATACGAGCAGTACTTC. Translating gives CASSFGLADIYEQYF.

The chain has TRBV7-9 and TRBJ2-5; TRBD1 matches at 8 bases. Germline CDR1 SEHNR, CDR2 FQNEAQ (reference sequence). The V and J ends lost 4 bases and 1 base, in that order; junction bases with no gene match: 5. The CDR3 consists of 15 residues. The CDR3 nucleotides are TGTGCCAGCAGCTGGGGACAGGAGCTCCAAGAGACCCAGTACTTC. Protein product: CASSWGQELQETQYF.

This rearrangement joins TRBV27 to TRBJ1-1; D is unresolved. The CDR3 covers 13 residues. The V gene's germline CDR1 is MNHEY and CDR2 SMNVEV (reference sequence). V lost 2 bases and J lost 3, with 7 bases in between. The CDR3 DNA sequence: TGTGCCAGCAGTTTAAACGGGGACACTGAAGCTTTCTTT. It is translated as CASSLNGDTEAFF.

V and J are TRBV28 and TRBJ1-1, with D possibly being TRBD1 (6 bases). The V gene lost 7 bases and the J gene lost 2 bases, with 17 bases spanning the gap. The CDR3 covers 15 residues. CDR1 is MDHEN, CDR2 SYDVKM, per germline. The CDR3 region has the DNA TGTGCCAGCAACGTCAAGGGGGGGCTTAACACTGAAGCTTTCTTT. Protein: CASNVKGGLNTEAFF.

J is TRBJ2-3 and V is TRBV19; TRBD2 agrees at 7 bases. CDR3 size: 13 residues. CDR1 is LNHDA, CDR2 SQIVND, per germline (reference sequence). V dropped 3 bases and J dropped 5; count of bases not matched to a gene: 2. CDR3 protein: CASSMSSGDTQYF. CDR3 in DNA: TGTGCCAGTAGTATGTCTAGCGGAGATACGCAGTATTTT.

The chain is built from TRBV4-1 and TRBJ1-2; weak D call: TRBD1 (6 bases). V dropped 2 bases and J dropped 4 bases, with 11 bases sitting between them. This CDR3 has 14 amino acids. Germline V gene sequence: CDR1 MGHRA, CDR2 YSYEKL. The DNA of the CDR3 is TGCGCCAGCAGCCAAAAAGGGGGGTTCTATGGCTACACCTTC. The encoded protein is CASSQKGGFYGYTF.